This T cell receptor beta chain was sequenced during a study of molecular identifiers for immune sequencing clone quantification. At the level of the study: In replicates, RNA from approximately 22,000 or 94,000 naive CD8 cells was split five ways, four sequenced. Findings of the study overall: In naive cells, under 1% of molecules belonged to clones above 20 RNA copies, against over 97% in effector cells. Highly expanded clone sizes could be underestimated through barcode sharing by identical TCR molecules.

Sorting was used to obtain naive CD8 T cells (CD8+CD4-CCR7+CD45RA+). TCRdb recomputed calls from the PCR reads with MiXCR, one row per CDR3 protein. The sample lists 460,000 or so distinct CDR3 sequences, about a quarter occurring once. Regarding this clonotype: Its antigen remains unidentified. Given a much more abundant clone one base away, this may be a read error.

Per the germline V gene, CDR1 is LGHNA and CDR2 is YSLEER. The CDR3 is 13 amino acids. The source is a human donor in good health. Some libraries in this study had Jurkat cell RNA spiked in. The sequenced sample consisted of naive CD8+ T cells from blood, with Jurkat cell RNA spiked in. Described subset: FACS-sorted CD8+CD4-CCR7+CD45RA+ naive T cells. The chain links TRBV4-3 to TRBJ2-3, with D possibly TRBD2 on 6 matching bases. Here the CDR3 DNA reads TGCGCCAGCAGCCAAGATGCGGGGCAGACGCGGTATTTT. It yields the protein CASSQDAGQTRYF.